This T cell receptor (beta chain) was recovered during a study of human T cells and chemical hapten exposure. CDR1 and CDR2 (germline): MGHRA, YSYEKL. The CDR3 is 15 residues long. The V end lost 1 base, the J end lost 3 bases, and 12 bases lay between the germline ends. Time point in this sample: healthy volunteer bleed at 2 weeks. Total RNA extraction was carried out from unfractionated whole blood. The library put unique molecular identifiers onto individual cDNA molecules. MiXCR was run by TCRdb on the RACE reads, yielding one entry per CDR3 protein. The data hold 30,000 to 35,000 distinct CDR3 sequences, with 7.4% observed a single time. Study observations and caveats: Among TCRs, those above 1 in 1000 frequency were unaffected by DPC sensitization.

This clonotype was observed a few times. Antigen specificity is unknown. The chain uses TRBV4-1 and TRBJ1-1, with D hard to call. The origin of this receptor is a human donor in good health. Some clones in this sample may be carry-over from other donors' samples. Sequenced input: whole blood. The CDR3 sequence: CASSQGAAQDTEAFF. DNA of the CDR3: TGCGCCAGCAGCCAAGGGGCAGCCCAGGACACTGAAGCTTTCTTT.